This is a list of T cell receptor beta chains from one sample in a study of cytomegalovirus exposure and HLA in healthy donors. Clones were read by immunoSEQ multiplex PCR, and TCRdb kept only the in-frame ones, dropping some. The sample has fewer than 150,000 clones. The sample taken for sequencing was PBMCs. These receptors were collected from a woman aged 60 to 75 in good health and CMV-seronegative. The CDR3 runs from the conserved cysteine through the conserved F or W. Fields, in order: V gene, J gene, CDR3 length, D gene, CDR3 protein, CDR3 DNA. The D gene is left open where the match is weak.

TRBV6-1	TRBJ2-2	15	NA	CASTSGQGLGGELFF	TGTGCCAGCACCTCCGGGCAGGGGCTGGGCGGGGAGCTGTTTTTT
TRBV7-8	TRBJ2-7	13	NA	CASSPGQNYEQYF	TGTGCCAGCAGCCCCGGACAGAACTACGAGCAGTACTTC
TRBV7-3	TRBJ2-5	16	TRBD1	CASSSGDRGWGETQYF	TGTGCCAGCAGCTCCGGGGACAGGGGGTGGGGAGAGACCCAGTACTTC
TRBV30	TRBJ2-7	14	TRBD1	CACRGGSLGYEQYF	TGTGCCTGCAGAGGGGGCTCCTTGGGTTACGAGCAGTACTTC
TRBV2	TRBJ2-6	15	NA	CASSAGISGANVLTF	TGTGCCAGCAGTGCAGGGATATCTGGGGCCAACGTCCTGACTTTC
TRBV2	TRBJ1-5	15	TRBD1	CASSRDRGRLQPQHF	TGTGCCAGCAGTAGAGACAGGGGGCGCCTTCAGCCCCAGCATTTT
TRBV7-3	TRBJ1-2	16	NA	CASSLNPTGLPDGYTF	TGTGCCAGCAGCTTAAATCCCACAGGGCTCCCTGATGGCTACACCTTC
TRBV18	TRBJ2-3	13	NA	CASSPPSEDTQYF	TGTGCCAGCTCACCACCCTCGGAGGATACGCAGTATTTT
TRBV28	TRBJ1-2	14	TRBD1	CATLGTAPNYGYTF	TGTGCCACCCTTGGGACAGCACCTAACTATGGCTACACCTTC
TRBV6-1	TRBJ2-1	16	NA	CASSEAFETPYNEQFF	TGTGCCAGCAGTGAAGCGTTTGAGACTCCGTACAATGAGCAGTTCTTC
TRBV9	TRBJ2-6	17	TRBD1	CASSLSGQASGANVLTF	TGTGCCAGCAGCTTATCGGGACAGGCCTCTGGGGCCAACGTCCTGACTTTC
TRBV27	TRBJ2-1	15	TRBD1	CASSFRTGGYNEQFF	TGTGCCAGCAGTTTCCGGACAGGGGGATACAATGAGCAGTTCTTC
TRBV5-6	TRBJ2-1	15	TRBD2	CASTLGGRAYNEQFF	TGTGCCAGCACCCTGGGCGGGAGAGCCTACAATGAGCAGTTCTTC
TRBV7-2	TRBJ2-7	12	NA	CASTPDTYEQYF	TGTGCCAGCACCCCAGACACCTACGAGCAGTACTTC
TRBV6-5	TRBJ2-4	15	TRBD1	CASSYSGQGMNIQYF	TGTGCCAGCAGTTACTCAGGACAGGGTATGAACATTCAGTACTTC
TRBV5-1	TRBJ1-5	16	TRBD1	CASSFPGGRGNQPQHF	TGCGCCAGCAGCTTTCCAGGGGGCCGTGGCAATCAGCCCCAGCATTTT
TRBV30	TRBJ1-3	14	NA	CAWTPTVSGNTIYF	TGTGCCTGGACCCCTACGGTTTCTGGAAACACCATATATTTT
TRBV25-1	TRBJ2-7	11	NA	CASSRAYEQYF	TGTGCCAGCAGCCGGGCCTACGAGCAGTACTTC
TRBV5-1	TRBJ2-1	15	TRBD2	CASSSLSGNYNEQFF	TGCGCCAGCAGCTCCCTTAGCGGGAATTACAATGAGCAGTTCTTC
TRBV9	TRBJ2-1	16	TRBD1	CASSVEGQGVRDEQFF	TGTGCCAGCAGCGTAGAGGGACAGGGGGTTCGGGATGAGCAGTTCTTC
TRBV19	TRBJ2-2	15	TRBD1	CASSITNRGTGELFF	TGTGCCAGTAGTATAACCAACAGGGGCACCGGGGAGCTGTTTTTT
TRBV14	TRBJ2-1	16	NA	CASSQDIPPTIEEQFF	TGTGCCAGCAGCCAAGATATTCCCCCGACAATCGAGGAGCAGTTCTTC
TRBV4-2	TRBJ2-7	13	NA	CASSQTGTYEQYF	TGTGCCAGCAGCCAAACGGGGACCTACGAGCAGTACTTC
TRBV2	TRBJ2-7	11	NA	CASSLQGRQYF	TGTGCCAGCAGTCTACAGGGAAGGCAGTACTTC
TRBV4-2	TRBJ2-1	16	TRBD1	CASSPTSPGGYNEQFF	TGTGCCAGCAGCCCCACTTCCCCAGGGGGCTACAATGAGCAGTTCTTC
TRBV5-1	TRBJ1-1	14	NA	CASSLAGGGTEAFF	TGCGCCAGCAGCTTGGCCGGGGGGGGCACTGAAGCTTTCTTT
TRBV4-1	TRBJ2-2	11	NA	CASGGSGELFF	TGCGCCTCAGGGGGGTCCGGGGAGCTGTTTTTT
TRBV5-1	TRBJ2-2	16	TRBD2	CASSSSSGRDTGELFF	TGCGCCAGCAGCTCCTCTAGCGGGAGGGACACCGGGGAGCTGTTTTTT
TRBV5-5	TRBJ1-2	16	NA	CASTSLGEGSHYGYTF	TGTGCCAGCACCTCCCTTGGTGAAGGTAGCCACTATGGCTACACCTTC
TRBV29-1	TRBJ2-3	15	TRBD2	CSVSLAGSLTDTQYF	TGCAGCGTTTCTCTAGCGGGAAGCCTCACAGATACGCAGTATTTT
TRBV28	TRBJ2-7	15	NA	CASRSPYGSSYEQYF	TGTGCCAGCAGATCCCCCTACGGGAGCTCCTACGAGCAGTACTTC
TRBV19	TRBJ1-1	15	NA	CASSPTGLVNTEAFF	TGTGCCAGTAGCCCAACAGGGTTGGTGAACACTGAAGCTTTCTTT
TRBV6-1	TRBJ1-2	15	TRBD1	CASRPGQGVRNGYTF	TGTGCCAGCAGACCGGGACAGGGGGTGCGAAATGGCTACACCTTC
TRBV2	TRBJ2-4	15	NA	CASSLGGVAKNIQYF	TGTGCCAGCTCGTTAGGGGGGGTAGCCAAAAACATTCAGTACTTC
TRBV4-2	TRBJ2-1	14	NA	CASSQDRSSNEQFF	TGTGCCAGCAGCCAAGATAGGAGTTCCAATGAGCAGTTCTTC
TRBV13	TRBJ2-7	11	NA	CASSLSYEQYF	TGTGCCAGCAGCTTATCTTACGAGCAGTACTTC
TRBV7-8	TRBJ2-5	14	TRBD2	CASSPAGGRETQYF	TGTGCCAGCAGCCCAGCGGGGGGTCGGGAGACCCAGTACTTC
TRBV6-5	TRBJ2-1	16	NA	CASSSPAGARFNEQFF	TGTGCCAGCAGTTCACCCGCTGGTGCCAGATTCAATGAGCAGTTCTTC
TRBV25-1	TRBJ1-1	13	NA	CASSNGQFTEAFF	TGTGCCAGCAGTAATGGACAGTTCACTGAAGCTTTCTTT
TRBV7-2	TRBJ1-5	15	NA	CASSLGAYSNQPQHF	TGTGCCAGCAGCTTAGGGGCCTATAGCAATCAGCCCCAGCATTTT
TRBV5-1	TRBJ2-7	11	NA	CASSLYDEQYF	TGCGCCAGCAGCTTGTATGACGAGCAGTACTTC
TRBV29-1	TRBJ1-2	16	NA	CSVEDLHEGVVTGYTF	TGCAGCGTTGAAGATCTTCATGAGGGGGTGGTTACTGGCTACACCTTC
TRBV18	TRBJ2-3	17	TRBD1	CASSPRVGQGDTDTQYF	TGTGCCAGCTCACCAAGGGTCGGACAGGGGGACACAGATACGCAGTATTTT
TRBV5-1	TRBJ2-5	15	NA	CASSLAGTPQETQYF	TGCGCCAGCAGCTTGGCCGGGACACCGCAAGAGACCCAGTACTTC
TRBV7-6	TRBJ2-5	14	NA	CASSPLPLGETQYF	TGTGCCAGCAGCCCACTACCCCTCGGGGAGACCCAGTACTTC
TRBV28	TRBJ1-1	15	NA	CASSSPGHGSTEAFF	TGTGCCAGCAGTTCCCCGGGACACGGTTCCACTGAAGCTTTCTTT
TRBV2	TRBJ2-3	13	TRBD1	CASSGGQADTQYF	TGTGCCAGCAGCGGGGGACAGGCAGATACGCAGTATTTT
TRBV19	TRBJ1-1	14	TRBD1	CASRPTGGTTEAFF	TGTGCCAGTAGACCGACAGGGGGAACGACTGAAGCTTTCTTT
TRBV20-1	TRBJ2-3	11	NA	CSASTADTQYF	TGCAGTGCGAGCACGGCAGATACGCAGTATTTT
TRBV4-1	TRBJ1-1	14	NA	CASSRTGMNTEAFF	TGCGCCAGCAGCCGGACGGGGATGAACACTGAAGCTTTCTTT
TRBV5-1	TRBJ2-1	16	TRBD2	CASSFQLAGGHNEQFF	TGCGCCAGCAGCTTTCAACTAGCGGGAGGGCACAATGAGCAGTTCTTC
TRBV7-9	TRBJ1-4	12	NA	CASSPGDEKLFF	TGTGCCAGCAGCCCAGGGGATGAAAAACTGTTTTTT
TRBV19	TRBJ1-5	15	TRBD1	CASSIAVQGAVPQHF	TGTGCCAGTAGTATAGCTGTCCAGGGGGCTGTGCCCCAGCATTTT
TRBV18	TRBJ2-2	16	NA	CASSPPGGGDTGELFF	TGTGCCAGCTCACCCCCCGGGGGAGGCGACACCGGGGAGCTGTTTTTT
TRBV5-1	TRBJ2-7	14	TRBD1	CASSLGDSSYEQYF	TGCGCCAGCAGCTTGGGGGACAGCTCCTACGAGCAGTACTTC